A single sample is the source of the 24 T cell receptor beta chains below, sequenced in a study of blood T cell repertoires in COVID-19. Produced via immunoSEQ multiplex PCR; TCRdb's table is partial and in-frame only. In the table there are roughly 260,000 clones, about nine tenths of which are singletons. Material: PBMCs or T cells enriched from blood (not recorded which). These receptors were obtained from a woman under 30 who had recovered from COVID-19.

This clone was detected only once. This chain uses TRBV3-1 (or the pseudogene TRBV3-2) with TRBJ1-2, with a possible D match to TRBD1 (5 bases). Germline V lookup: CDR1 LGHDT, CDR2 YNNKEL (reference sequence). The CDR3 length is 18 residues. The V and J ends lost 0 bases and 5 bases respectively, with 22 bases between them. CDR3 sequence reads: CASSQDHGGSPLSYGYTF. The CDR3 nucleotides are TGTGCCAGCAGCCAAGATCACGGGGGGTCCCCCCTTAGTTATGGCTACACCTTC.

The chain links TRBV7-2 to TRBJ1-6, with D uncertain. Germline lookup yields CDR1 SGHTA and CDR2 FQGNSA. V was clipped by 1 base and J by 8 bases, with 9 bases between them. The CDR3 contains 14 residues. The CDR3 reads CASSLDGSHSPLHF. The CDR3 region has the DNA TGTGCCAGCAGCTTAGACGGGTCCCATTCACCCCTCCACTTT.

The chain has TRBV27 and TRBJ2-7; perhaps TRBD1 as D (6 bases). Trimming took 6 bases from V and 2 from J, leaving 14 bases between them. CDR1 and CDR2 (germline): MNHEY, SMNVEV (reference sequence). This CDR3 has 14 residues. CDR3 coding DNA: TGTGCCAGCAGCCTCGGACAGACCCCCTACGAGCAGTACTTC. Translated, it gives CASSLGQTPYEQYF.

As concerns this clone: At one end, the junction sequence differs from germline, possibly due to a read error. The chain recombines TRBV3-1 (or the pseudogene TRBV3-2) with TRBJ1-1; the D gene is possibly TRBD1 (5 bases). The CDR3 runs 14 residues. Germline V lookup: CDR1 LGHDT, CDR2 YNNKEL (reference sequence). CDR3 DNA: TGTGCCAGCAGCAAAGACCCGGGGGACACTGAAGCTTTCTTT. Its protein is CASSKDPGDTEAFF.

This clone has more than one count but fewer than ten. V is TRBV21-1 and J is TRBJ1-5. TRBV21-1 is flagged as a pseudogene. The CDR3 has 12 amino acids. The CDR3 reads CAPNSSNQPQHF. The CDR3 nucleotides read TGTGCCCCCAATAGTAGCAATCAGCCCCAGCATTTT.

The gene calls are TRBV18 and TRBJ2-1; 10 bases agree with TRBD1. Germline V gene sequence: CDR1 KGHSH, CDR2 LQKENI. The CDR3 covers 15 residues. The trim removed 9 bases at V and 8 bases at J, leaving 13 bases unmatched. The CDR3 sequence: CASYAGTGVFDEQFF. The CDR3 DNA reads TGTGCCAGTTACGCCGGGACAGGGGTCTTTGATGAGCAGTTCTTC.

The V call is TRBV27, the J call TRBJ2-7; the match to TRBD2 covers 7 bases. The CDR3 contains 15 residues. V shed 2 bases and J 4 bases; nucleotides not matched to a gene: 8. Looked up from germline, CDR1 is MNHEY and CDR2 is SMNVEV (reference sequence). CDR3 bases: TGTGCCAGCAGTTTAAAAAGAGCGGGGCCATACGAGCAGTACTTC. Its translation: CASSLKRAGPYEQYF.

CDR3 DNA sequence: TGTGCCATCAGTGAGTCTCGGACAGGGGACACCGGGGAGCTGTTTTTT. Protein sequence: CAISESRTGDTGELFF. V usage is TRBV10-3 and J usage is TRBJ2-2, with 9 nucleotides matching TRBD1. V gave up 0 bases and J gave up 3 bases; unmatched junction bases: 2. Germline assignment: CDR1 ENHRY and CDR2 SYGVKD. This CDR3 region has 16 residues.

Comments on this clone: Other nucleotide sequences from this sample produce the same CDR3. This sequence joins TRBV18 and TRBJ2-3; TRBD2 matches at 8 bases. Germline lookup yields CDR1 KGHSH and CDR2 LQKENI. Trimming at V came to 3 bases and at J to 3 bases, leaving 2 bases not matched to a gene. The length of the CDR3 is 14 residues. The CDR3 DNA reads TGTGCCAGCTCACCCCGGGGGGGGACAGATACGCAGTATTTT. It specifies CASSPRGGTDTQYF.

Points on this clone: In the same sample, other DNA sequences code for this CDR3. The V and J genes are TRBV5-1 and TRBJ1-2; D not certain. CDR1 SGHRS and CDR2 YFSETQ come from the germline V gene. V was shortened by 0 bases and J by 5 bases, with 11 bases between the two germline ends. This CDR3 has 14 amino acids. The CDR3 here is CASSLDGGHYGYTF. The CDR3 nucleotides are TGCGCCAGCAGCTTGGACGGCGGTCATTATGGCTACACCTTC.

The chain joins TRBV15 to TRBJ1-1; tentative D call: TRBD1 (5 bases). Germline CDR1 is LNHNV and CDR2 is YYDKDF (reference sequence). The ends were cut back, 0 bases at V and 1 base at J, with 9 bases in the middle. This CDR3 has 15 amino acids. In DNA form, the CDR3 reads TGTGCCACCAGCAGAGATCGACAGACGAACACTGAAGCTTTCTTT. Its protein product is CATSRDRQTNTEAFF.

The chain uses TRBV7-8 and TRBJ2-3, with 7 bases fitting TRBD2. Trimming cost V 1 base and J 1 base; bases outside gene matches: 8. This CDR3 region has 17 residues. CDR1 and CDR2 from the germline V gene are SGHVS and FQNEAQ. Written as DNA, the CDR3 is TGTGCCAGCAGCTTAGAATCGAGCGGGATCCGCACAGATACGCAGTATTTT. Protein: CASSLESSGIRTDTQYF.

V usage is TRBV7-8 and J usage is TRBJ1-1; D is undetermined. Germline V lookup: CDR1 SGHVS, CDR2 FQNEAQ. The CDR3 is 18 amino acids. V was pared by 4 bases and J by 3 bases, with 24 bases between. The DNA for the CDR3 is TGTGCCAGCAGCTCCATGAAGCGGTCGTTACAGCCTGACACTGAAGCTTTCTTT. This translates into CASSSMKRSLQPDTEAFF.

This CDR3 reads CASSTTGTGSYEQYF. The CDR3 DNA reads as TGTGCCAGCAGCACTACCGGGACAGGGTCCTACGAGCAGTACTTC. The chain carries TRBV21-1 and TRBJ2-7; TRBD1, the D gene given by the table, was not confirmed from the DNA. TRBV21-1 counts as a pseudogene. This CDR3 region has 15 residues.

This chain joins TRBV7-9 and TRBJ2-1; 9 bases line up with TRBD1. V lost 5 bases to trimming and J lost 4 bases; unmatched junction nucleotides: 15. CDR3 length: 18 amino acids. CDR1 SEHNR and CDR2 FQNEAQ come from the germline V gene (reference sequence). The CDR3 DNA sequence: TGTGCCAGCAGCCCCAGGGACAGGGTTTACCTCCATTACAATGAGCAGTTCTTC. Translating it yields CASSPRDRVYLHYNEQFF.

This rearrangement joins TRBV4-1 to TRBJ2-3; TRBD2 matches at 11 bases. V was pared by 0 bases and J by 7 bases, with 6 bases of the junction left unmatched. The CDR3 spans 16 residues. Germline CDR1 MGHRA, CDR2 YSYEKL. The CDR3 DNA is TGCGCCAGCAGCCAAGAGCCTAGCGGGGGGCTTCATACGCAGTATTTT. It yields the protein CASSQEPSGGLHTQYF.

The V gene is TRBV27, the J gene TRBJ1-5; D is unclear. The CDR3 runs 13 residues. The germline V and J ends were trimmed by 0 bases and 7 bases, with 7 bases remaining between them. Germline V gives CDR1 MNHEY, CDR2 SMNVEV (reference sequence). As DNA, the CDR3 is TGTGCCAGCAGTTTATCGATAGCCCAGCCCCAGCATTTT. Its translation is CASSLSIAQPQHF.

The V call is TRBV4-3, the J call TRBJ1-1, with D possibly matching TRBD1 (5 bases). CDR1 is LGHNA and CDR2 is YSLEER in the germline V gene. The V end was cut by 6 bases, the J end by 5 bases, with 7 bases between. CDR3 length: 11 amino acids. Here the CDR3 reads CASRRGTEAFF. The CDR3 DNA sequence: TGCGCCAGCAGACGGGGGACTGAAGCTTTCTTT.

This clone was picked up one time. J is TRBJ1-2 and V is TRBV27; a possible D gene is TRBD1 (5 bases). The CDR3 is made up of 16 amino acids. Trimming took off 4 bases at V and 6 bases at J, with 21 bases between the two ends. Germline V gene sequence: CDR1 MNHEY, CDR2 SMNVEV (reference sequence). DNA of the CDR3: TGTGCCAGCAGTTCCCTTTCTTTCGGGGGGGTTGATGGCTACACCTTC. Protein sequence: CASSSLSFGGVDGYTF.

This clone was seen only once. V and J are TRBV19 and TRBJ2-7; tentatively, D is TRBD2 (7 bases). The CDR3 covers 15 residues. The germline V gene has CDR1 LNHDA and CDR2 SQIVND (reference sequence). With 1 base removed from V and 3 bases from J, the gap between germline ends came to 13 bases. The CDR3: CASSIGGGLLYEQYF. The CDR3 DNA reads as TGTGCCAGTAGTATAGGAGGGGGACTACTCTACGAGCAGTACTTC.

This clone occurred once. V is TRBV9 and J is TRBJ1-6; tentative D call: TRBD1 (5 bases). Germline loops: CDR1 SGDLS, CDR2 YYNGEE. This CDR3 region has 13 residues. The V end was cut by 3 bases, the J end by 6 bases, with 7 bases between. The CDR3 loop reads CASSEGFNSPLHF. CDR3 coding DNA: TGTGCCAGCAGCGAGGGGTTTAATTCACCCCTCCACTTT.

This chain connects TRBV5-1 to TRBJ2-7, with D tentatively TRBD2 (5 bases). The CDR3 sequence is 14 residues long. Trimming removed 5 bases from V and 6 bases from J, with 18 bases in between. Germline V gene sequence: CDR1 SGHRS, CDR2 YFSETQ. The CDR3 nucleotides are TGCGCCAGCAGAAGCGGACCAGAGCCCATCGAGCAGTACTTC. Translated, it gives CASRSGPEPIEQYF.

The chain couples TRBV7-9 to TRBJ1-4; D remains unclear. CDR3 length equals 13 residues. Trimming removed 11 bases from V and 2 bases from J, with 12 bases in between. Germline-derived CDR1 and CDR2 are SEHNR and FQNEAQ (reference sequence). CDR3 sequence: CAGREQTNEKLFF. CDR3 sequence (DNA): TGTGCCGGACGGGAACAGACTAATGAAAAACTGTTTTTT.

The sample holds one count of this clone. The V call is TRBV10-2, the J call TRBJ2-3, with TRBD2 matching over 10 bases. The CDR3 covers 15 residues. V was pared by 5 bases and J by 4 bases, with 6 bases of the junction left unmatched. Germline assignment: CDR1 WSHSY and CDR2 SAAADI. The CDR3 sequence is CASSLAGGGADTQYF. The CDR3, as DNA: TGCGCCAGCAGTTTAGCGGGGGGTGGGGCAGATACGCAGTATTTT.